This note documents a single T cell receptor (beta chain) sequence. The antigen is not known. The data derive from a study of PD-1 blockade in classical Hodgkin lymphoma. Each patient experienced a relapse that followed autologous stem cell transplantation, and brentuximab vedotin exposure varied. CD4+ T cells were purified from thawed PBMCs by negative selection. Clones were read by immunoSEQ multiplex PCR, and TCRdb kept only the in-frame ones, dropping some. Counted here are fewer than 7,500 clones, 70% to 80% occurring once; the ten biggest clones make up approximately 2.6%. Study observations and caveats: Patients newly diagnosed and complete responders had comparable baseline diversity.

The specimen comprised CD4+ T cells from blood, sampled at baseline. The sequence was obtained from a human donor with classical Hodgkin lymphoma.

The CDR3 nucleotides read TGCGCCAGCAACCCGAGGGGTAGCGACCAAGAGACCCAGTACTTC. It yields the protein CASNPRGSDQETQYF. The chain joins TRBV5-1 to TRBJ2-5; the D call may be TRBD1 or TRBD2 (5 bases each). The CDR3 contains 15 residues. Deletions cut 6 bases from V and 0 bases from J, with 15 bases between. Germline CDR1 and CDR2: SGHRS and YFSETQ.